The 24 T cell receptor beta chains below were found in one sample sequenced in a study of identical twins. One entry per CDR3 protein, called by TCRdb with MiXCR from the 5' RACE reads. This table has about 810,000 distinct CDR3 sequences, approximately 13% appearing once. The sample was also reused in another study, on yellow fever vaccine responses in identical twins.

The sequencing input was PBMCs. Receptors were obtained from a woman under 30 in good health.

The gene calls are TRBV4-1 and TRBJ2-2; 7 positions match TRBD1. This CDR3 comprises 22 residues. CDR1 is MGHRA, CDR2 YSYEKL, per germline. V was pared by 3 bases and J by 0 bases, with 22 bases of the junction left unmatched. The CDR3: CASSQGDQGVLWRGANTGELFF. The DNA for the CDR3 is TGCGCCAGCAGCCAGGGCGATCAGGGGGTTTTGTGGAGAGGCGCGAACACCGGGGAGCTGTTTTTT.

The chain employs TRBV20-1 and TRBJ2-7; no clear D. This CDR3 contains 14 residues. V was cut by 3 bases and J by 0 bases, with 12 bases left in between. The germline CDR1 and CDR2 sequences are DFQATT and SNEGSKA (reference sequence). CDR3 DNA sequence: TGCAGTGCTAGGGACCACGACTCCTCCTACGAGCAGTACTTC. Translation gives CSARDHDSSYEQYF.

This clonotype was counted once. As DNA, the CDR3 is TGTGCCAGCAGCTTAGTCTTCGTGCCGGGACTAGCGGGGAAGTACCAAGAGACCCAGTACTTC. This sequence encodes CASSLVFVPGLAGKYQETQYF. J is TRBJ2-5 and V is TRBV11-2; 13 bases are shared with TRBD2. Per the germline V gene, CDR1 is SGHAT and CDR2 is FQNNGV. Unmatched junction bases numbered 14, after V lost 1 base and J lost 0 bases. The CDR3 covers 21 residues.

V and J are TRBV6-1 and TRBJ1-5; D possibly corresponds to TRBD1 (6 bases). V was clipped by 6 bases and J by 6 bases, with 24 bases between them. This CDR3 region has 17 residues. CDR1 is MNHNS, CDR2 SASEGT, per germline. CDR3 amino acids: CASSSLTGHGASQPQHF. DNA for the CDR3: TGTGCCAGCAGCTCTCTTACGGGACATGGGGCTAGTCAGCCCCAGCATTTT.

This clonotype has just a few counts. The gene calls are TRBV7-9 and TRBJ2-1; D may be TRBD2 (5 bases). Looked up from germline, CDR1 is SEHNR and CDR2 is FQNEAQ (reference sequence). This CDR3 contains 17 residues. V was trimmed by 5 bases and J by 0 bases, leaving 17 bases between them. The CDR3 sequence is CASSPSPPSTSYNEQFF. As DNA, the CDR3 is TGTGCCAGCAGCCCTAGCCCGCCTAGCACCTCCTACAATGAGCAGTTCTTC.

The chain combines TRBV14 with TRBJ2-1; 8 bases are a match to TRBD2. Trimming cost V 0 bases and J 3 bases; bases outside gene matches: 7. CDR3 length equals 17 residues. CDR1 and CDR2 (germline): SGHDN, FVKESK. CDR3 sequence reads: CASSQERLAFYYNEQFF. CDR3 DNA sequence: TGTGCCAGCAGCCAAGAAAGACTAGCGTTCTACTACAATGAGCAGTTCTTC. Using reference TRBV14 and TRBJ2-1 for the parts outside the CDR3, the full variable domain is EAGVTQFPSHSVIEKGQTVTLRCDPISGHDNLYWYRRVMGKEIKFLLHFVKESKQDESGMPNNRFLAERTGGTYSTLKVQPAELEDSGVYFCASSQERLAFYYNEQFFGPGTRLTVL.

This clonotype was seen more than once but under ten times. The chain uses TRBV18 and TRBJ2-1; weak D call: TRBD2 (5 bases). Germline V gives CDR1 KGHSH, CDR2 LQKENI. The CDR3 is 17 residues long. V was cut by 1 base and J by 0 bases, with 13 bases left in between. The chain's CDR3 is CASSPRDLRDSYNEQFF. The CDR3 nucleotides read TGTGCCAGCTCACCACGGGATCTCCGGGACTCCTACAATGAGCAGTTCTTC.

The rearrangement joins TRBV2 to TRBJ2-1; TRBD1 is a possible D gene (7 bases). The CDR3 runs to 13 residues. The germline CDR1 and CDR2 sequences are SNHLY and FYNNEI. V lost 11 bases, J lost 4 bases, and 15 bases lay in between. CDR3 residues: CAAARDSYNEQFF. The CDR3 bases are TGTGCCGCCGCGCGGGACAGTTACAATGAGCAGTTCTTC.

This clonotype was seen a few times. This chain uses TRBV5-6 with TRBJ2-2; D is unresolved. Per germline, CDR1 SGHDT and CDR2 YYEEEE. V was cut by 4 bases and J by 3 bases, with 10 bases left in between. This CDR3 is built from 14 residues. CDR3 in DNA: TGTGCCAGCAGCGCCCAGGAATACACCGGGGAGCTGTTTTTT. Translating gives CASSAQEYTGELFF. The complete variable domain, with remaining parts taken from reference TRBV5-6 and TRBJ2-2, reads DAGVTQSPTHLIKTRGQQVTLRCSPKSGHDTVSWYQQALGQGPQFIFQYYEEEERQRGNFPDRFSGHQFPNYSSELNVNALLLGDSALYLCASSAQEYTGELFFGEGSRLTVL.

This clonotype came up many times. The gene calls are TRBV12-3 or TRBV12-4 and TRBJ2-7, with D possibly being TRBD1 or TRBD2 (6 bases each). V shed 3 bases and J shed 0 bases, with 9 bases lying between them. This CDR3 has 14 amino acids. The CDR3 sequence: CASSFGGLSYEQYV. CDR3 nucleotide sequence: TGTGCCAGCAGTTTTGGGGGGCTCTCCTACGAGCAGTACGTC.

The rearrangement uses TRBV9 and TRBJ2-2; 16 bases agree with TRBD2. J was trimmed by 5 bases and V by 3 bases; bases with no gene match: 13. The CDR3 is 20 amino acids. Germline V gives CDR1 SGDLS, CDR2 YYNGEE. CDR3 DNA sequence: TGTGCCAGCAGCGCCCAATGGGGGACTAGCGGGAGGGTAGGGACCGGGGAGCTGTTTTTT. Its protein product is CASSAQWGTSGRVGTGELFF.

There are many counts of this clonotype. The chain recombines TRBV12-3 or TRBV12-4 with TRBJ2-1; 7 positions agree with TRBD2. This CDR3 has 14 amino acids. V gave up 7 bases and J gave up 6 bases; unmatched junction bases: 9. CDR3 sequence: CASTSLGGINEQFF. CDR3 sequence (DNA): TGTGCCAGCACCTCCCTCGGGGGGATCAATGAGCAGTTCTTC.

V is TRBV6-1 and J is TRBJ2-1; the D gene is possibly TRBD2 (5 bases). This CDR3 spans 15 amino acids. CDR1 MNHNS and CDR2 SASEGT come from the germline V gene. Trimming took 4 bases from V and 7 from J, leaving 17 bases between them. The CDR3 DNA reads as TGTGCCAGCAGTGGGCCCGCCGGGGTTTGGAATGAGCAGTTCTTC. Its protein is CASSGPAGVWNEQFF.

There are a few counts of this clonotype. For the CDR3, the DNA is TGTGCCAGCAGCCCTTCTTCCGGACAGGGGAAAAACATTCAGTACTTC. It specifies CASSPSSGQGKNIQYF. The chain combines TRBV3-1 with TRBJ2-4, with 9 bases identical to TRBD1. Germline CDR1 is LGHDT and CDR2 is YNNKEL (reference sequence). This CDR3 contains 16 residues. After removal of 4 bases from V and 4 bases from J, the junction contained 8 bases not matched to a gene.

The rearrangement joins TRBV20-1 to TRBJ2-3; D gene uncertain. The V gene lost 2 bases and the J gene lost 2 bases, with 17 bases spanning the gap. This CDR3 has 16 residues. Germline CDR1 is DFQATT and CDR2 is SNEGSKA (reference sequence). The CDR3 bases are TGCAGTGCTAGAAGGATTACGGACCGCGACACAGATACGCAGTATTTT. Its translation is CSARRITDRDTDTQYF.

In this sample, this clonotype turned up a few times. The rearrangement joins TRBV7-8 to TRBJ1-4; D gene ambiguous. V lost 5 bases to trimming and J lost 5 bases, with 12 bases between them. The germline CDR1 and CDR2 sequences are SGHVS and FQNEAQ. The CDR3 loop spans 14 amino acids. The DNA for the CDR3 is TGTGCCAGCAGCATCCGGGAACTGAATGAAAAACTGTTTTTT. It yields the protein CASSIRELNEKLFF. The whole variable domain, remainder taken from reference TRBV7-8 and TRBJ1-4, is GAGVSQSPRYKVAKRGQDVALRCDPISGHVSLFWYQQALGQGPEFLTYFQNEAQLDKSGLPSDRFFAERPEGSVSTLKIQRTQQEDSAVYLCASSIRELNEKLFFGSGTQLSVL.

This clonotype showed up just a few times. The genes are TRBV6-1 and TRBJ2-2, with no clear D. Trimming stripped 8 bases from V and 3 bases from J, with 10 bases between. The CDR3 runs to 13 residues. CDR1 and CDR2 (germline): MNHNS, SASEGT. CDR3 nucleotides: TGTGCCAGCGGGGATCGGGACACCGGGGAGCTGTTTTTT. It translates to CASGDRDTGELFF.

This clonotype was seen more than once but under ten times. V and J are TRBV6-5 and TRBJ2-1, with 11 bases lining up with TRBD2. This CDR3 is 17 amino acids long. With 1 base clipped from V and 1 base from J, the junction kept 3 bases outside the gene matches. CDR1 is MNHEY and CDR2 is SVGAGI in the germline V gene. CDR3 sequence reads: CASSYWGLAASYNEQFF. DNA of the CDR3: TGTGCCAGCAGTTACTGGGGACTAGCGGCTTCCTACAATGAGCAGTTCTTC.

This clonotype occurred a few times. The rearrangement joins TRBV5-8 to TRBJ2-1, with D possibly matching TRBD2 (6 bases). CDR1 SGHTS and CDR2 YDEGEE come from the germline V gene. V lost 0 bases, J lost 7 bases, and 14 bases lay in between. The CDR3 loop spans 15 amino acids. This chain's CDR3 is CASSLGLGGSNEQFF. The CDR3 coding sequence is TGTGCCAGCAGCTTGGGTTTGGGAGGAAGTAATGAGCAGTTCTTC.

The rearrangement links TRBV28 to TRBJ2-7; D is ambiguous. V dropped 8 bases and J dropped 0 bases, with 11 bases sitting between them. This CDR3 is 13 amino acids long. Germline CDR1 is MDHEN and CDR2 is SYDVKM. CDR3 sequence: CASRAVDSYEQYF. CDR3 in DNA: TGTGCCAGCCGGGCAGTAGACTCCTACGAGCAGTACTTC.

The gene calls are TRBV4-1 and TRBJ2-5, with D tentatively TRBD2 (5 bases). This CDR3 region has 15 residues. Germline CDR1 and CDR2: MGHRA and YSYEKL. Trimming removed 2 bases from V and 5 bases from J, with 15 bases in between. The CDR3 bases are TGCGCCAGCAGCCAACCCCCTGGAGGATCGGAGACCCAGTACTTC. It codes for CASSQPPGGSETQYF.

The rearrangement joins TRBV15 to TRBJ2-3, with 13 positions matching TRBD2. V was clipped by 3 bases and J by 7 bases; unmatched bases: 4. The length of the CDR3 is 15 residues. Germline-derived CDR1 and CDR2 are LNHNV and YYDKDF (reference sequence). CDR3 in amino acids: CATSSPGLAGYTQYF. The CDR3 DNA reads TGTGCCACCAGCAGTCCGGGACTAGCGGGGTATACGCAGTATTTT.

The V gene is TRBV3-1, the J gene TRBJ2-4; TRBD2 aligns across 10 bases. Germline loops: CDR1 LGHDT, CDR2 YNNKEL (reference sequence). The CDR3 is made up of 15 amino acids. The ends lost 1 base at V and 6 bases at J; junction bases unmatched: 3. The CDR3 loop reads CASSQVASGGNIQYF. CDR3 nucleotide sequence: TGTGCCAGCAGCCAAGTGGCTAGCGGGGGAAACATTCAGTACTTC.

The table lists this clonotype with a few counts. This chain links TRBV2 with TRBJ1-6, with D hard to call. Germline V gene sequence: CDR1 SNHLY, CDR2 FYNNEI. The V gene lost 7 bases and the J gene lost 6 bases, with 19 bases spanning the gap. This CDR3 contains 16 residues. The CDR3 here is CASNLDWGSVNSPLHF. CDR3 coding DNA: TGTGCCAGCAACCTGGATTGGGGAAGTGTTAATTCACCCCTCCACTTT.